This paragraph covers one TCR beta chain sequence. TCR beta CDR3 sequences were amplified from RNA transcripts. Using the HTBI primer set, a first-round RT-PCR was run on the TCR CDR3. TCRdb redid the calling of the multiplex PCR reads with MiXCR, one entry per CDR3 protein. The sample lists fewer than 650,000 distinct CDR3 sequences; around 14% were seen once. This entry is derived from a study of T cells in Graves' hyperthyroidism and ophthalmopathy. Looked up from germline, CDR1 is MGHDK and CDR2 is SYGVNS. The ends were cut back, 1 base at V and 5 bases at J, with 8 bases in the middle. This CDR3 is 14 amino acids long.

The TCR sequence derives from a woman in her twenties or thirties with Graves' hyperthyroidism that later progressed to Graves' ophthalmopathy. Sample: blood. The chain carries TRBV25-1 and TRBJ2-2; D is uncertain. The chain's CDR3 is CASSESGRTGELFF. Written as DNA, the CDR3 is TGTGCCAGCAGTGAATCGGGCCGAACCGGGGAGCTGTTTTTT. Drawing the rest from reference TRBV25-1 and TRBJ2-2, the complete variable domain is EADIYQTPRYLVIGTGKKITLECSQTMGHDKMYWYQQDPGMELHLIHYSYGVNSTEKGDLSSESTVSRIRTEHFPLTLESARPSHTSQYLCASSESGRTGELFFGEGSRLTVL.